The present T cell receptor beta chain was sequenced within a study of cytotoxic CD8 clonotypes in ibrutinib-treated CLL. Measured with immunoSEQ multiplex PCR; TCRdb has only the in-frame clones, and not every one. The sample includes 200,000 to 250,000 clones, 70% to 75% seen only once; the top ten take around 5.9%. V was cut by 0 bases and J by 6 bases, with 6 bases left in between. From germline, CDR1 is SEHNR and CDR2 FQNEAQ (reference sequence). There are 13 residues in the CDR3. This specimen consisted of PBMCs, obtained after 12 months of ibrutinib treatment. This chain links TRBV7-9 with TRBJ2-1; D call uncertain. The clonotype originates from a human donor with chronic lymphocytic leukemia. The CDR3 nucleotides are TGTGCCAGCAGCTTAGCGTTCGGCAATGAGCAGTTCTTC. Its translation: CASSLAFGNEQFF.